This TCR beta chain was recovered during a study of vaccination effects on CD4 cells after COVID-19. For the study at large: Cultures of under 2.5 million PBMC per well contained about 10 IU/ml IL-2 plus 10 ug/ml peptides. Study-level findings and limits: The study found marked clonal contraction of infection- and vaccine-induced clones late after vaccination.

Sequencing used immunoSEQ multiplex PCR; TCRdb keeps in-frame clones, though not all of them. The sample includes around 66,000 clones, roughly 74% seen only once; the top ten take roughly 2%. CDR3 size: 15 residues. The germline V gene has CDR1 LNHDA and CDR2 SQIVND (reference sequence). The germline V and J ends were trimmed by 5 bases and 1 base, with 14 bases remaining between them. Culture proceeded for approximately 10 days, and CD4+ T cells were then isolated. Participants received two doses of either the BNT162b2 or mRNA-1273 vaccine. This clone was found once. The antigen is unknown. This sequence joins TRBV19 and TRBJ2-5; the D call may be TRBD1 or TRBD2 (5 bases each). The receptor was isolated from a human donor who received a COVID-19 vaccine. Here the sequenced sample was CD4+ T cells from PBMCs cultured without peptide, taken after COVID-19 vaccination. The CDR3 DNA sequence: TGTGCCAGTAGTCGGGGACGAGTGAGCCAAGAGACCCAGTACTTC. Protein sequence: CASSRGRVSQETQYF. The variable domain in full, with the rest retrieved from reference TRBV19 and TRBJ2-5, is DGGITQSPKYLFRKEGQNVTLSCEQNLNHDAMYWYRQDPGQGLRLIYYSQIVNDFQKGDIAEGYSVSREKKESFPLTVTSAQKNPTAFYLCASSRGRVSQETQYFGPGTRLLVL.